This TCR beta chain was sequenced for a study of shared clonotypes between healthy human individuals. Only in-frame clones appear in the TCRdb table, and some are missing; sequencing was by immunoSEQ multiplex PCR. The sample lists about 980,000 clones; over 60% were seen once. On this clone itself: What it binds is unknown.

The study's findings and limits: Incompleteness in sorted-subset sequencing, despite large depth, was shown by rarefaction.

This CDR3 region has 16 residues. The V and J ends lost 6 bases and 0 bases respectively, with 16 bases between them. Germline CDR1 SGHTS, CDR2 YDEGEE. The J gene is TRBJ2-4, the V gene TRBV5-8, with a tentative D call TRBD1 (6 bases). Sequencing was done on a sample of memory CD4+ T cells sorted from blood. Documented subset: CD45RA-negative fraction. This TCR derives from a man between 18 and 29 years old in good health. The CDR3 loop reads CASTRRTVIAKNIQYF. CDR3 nucleotide sequence: TGTGCCAGCACCCGGCGGACAGTTATAGCCAAAAACATTCAGTACTTC.